The sequence of this TCR beta chain was determined in a study of neurological immune-mediated disorders. The sample holds many counts of this clonotype. The antigen is undetermined. Broader study findings: Falling below healthy controls, multiple sclerosis showed the least TCR clonal expansion, while HTLV-1-associated myelopathy showed the most. There was no clinical or MRI feature that showed an association with the multiple sclerosis repertoire cluster.

Time point specified: longitudinal time-point 3. A 10-nucleotide random UMI tagged transcripts in template-switch 5'RACE cDNA synthesis. TCRdb ran MiXCR on the 5' RACE reads and lists one entry per CDR3 protein. The sample carries some 89,000 distinct CDR3 sequences, around 4.7% recorded once. The CDR3 sequence is 14 residues long. The germline V gene encodes CDR1 MGHRA and CDR2 YSYEKL. With 0 bases removed from V and 7 bases from J, the gap between germline ends came to 10 bases. V is TRBV4-1 and J is TRBJ1-3, with D perhaps matching TRBD1 (5 bases). Sequencing was done on a sample of PBMCs. The origin of this receptor is a woman aged 55-75 years with multiple sclerosis. CDR3 residues: CASSQEQRGNTIYF. In nucleotides, the CDR3 is TGCGCCAGCAGCCAAGAGCAGCGGGGGAACACCATATATTTT.